A selection of T cell receptor beta chains follows, all from one sample in a study of shared clonotypes between healthy human individuals. Repertoires were generated with immunoSEQ multiplex PCR, while TCRdb's copy carries only in-frame clones and drops some. The table has over a million clones, roughly 97% seen once; the top ten hold roughly 1.2%. Sequences were obtained from naive CD4+ T cells sorted from blood. These receptors all come from a man aged 30 to 45 in good health. Each CDR3 is given with its conserved first and last residue. The order of the fields is D gene, J gene, clone size, V gene, CDR3 DNA, CDR3 protein. The D gene is left open where the match is weak. Expanded clones are given a class, and other clones once, few, many or no size at all.

D gene: NA
J gene: TRBJ2-3
clone size: NA
V gene: TRBV5-6
CDR3 DNA: TGTGCCAGCAGCTTGAGAGGCACAGATACGCAGTATTTT
CDR3 protein: CASSLRGTDTQYF

D gene: NA
J gene: TRBJ1-2
clone size: few
V gene: TRBV5-1
CDR3 DNA: TGCGCCAGCAGCTTGGACGACAGAAACTATGGCTACACCTTC
CDR3 protein: CASSLDDRNYGYTF

D gene: NA
J gene: TRBJ2-3
clone size: NA
V gene: TRBV9
CDR3 DNA: TGTGCCAGCAGCGTAGGCGGGGACACAGATACGCAGTATTTT
CDR3 protein: CASSVGGDTDTQYF

D gene: TRBD2
J gene: TRBJ2-1
clone size: NA
V gene: TRBV7-9
CDR3 DNA: TGTGCCAGCAGGAAGCGGGAGCTAAGCTCCTACAATGAGCAGTTCTTC
CDR3 protein: CASRKRELSSYNEQFF

D gene: NA
J gene: TRBJ2-2
clone size: NA
V gene: TRBV13
CDR3 DNA: TGTGCCAGCAGCCCTCAGGGCTGGCGGCCCACCGGGGAGCTGTTTTTT
CDR3 protein: CASSPQGWRPTGELFF

D gene: NA
J gene: TRBJ2-3
clone size: NA
V gene: TRBV18
CDR3 DNA: TGTGCCAGCTCACCAAGGGACTCGAAGTCAGATACGCAGTATTTT
CDR3 protein: CASSPRDSKSDTQYF

D gene: TRBD1
J gene: TRBJ2-5
clone size: NA
V gene: TRBV2
CDR3 DNA: TGTGCCAGCAGTTTCGACAGGGTCCAAGAGACCCAGTACTTC
CDR3 protein: CASSFDRVQETQYF

D gene: TRBD1
J gene: TRBJ2-5
clone size: NA
V gene: TRBV11-1
CDR3 DNA: TGTGCCAGCAGCATGACAGGGGGCGCGGGAGAGACCCAGTACTTC
CDR3 protein: CASSMTGGAGETQYF

D gene: TRBD2
J gene: TRBJ2-2
clone size: once
V gene: TRBV14
CDR3 DNA: TGTGCCAGCAGCCACCTAGCCAAGCGGGAGGGCCCCGGCGGGGAGCTGTTTTTT
CDR3 protein: CASSHLAKREGPGGELFF

D gene: NA
J gene: TRBJ1-5
clone size: NA
V gene: TRBV7-2
CDR3 DNA: TGTGCCAGCAGCTTGGGCAGGGTCGGCAATCAGCCCCAGCATTTT
CDR3 protein: CASSLGRVGNQPQHF

D gene: TRBD1
J gene: TRBJ2-1
clone size: NA
V gene: TRBV7-1
CDR3 DNA: TGTGCCAGCAGCTCCTACCGGGACAGGATACCCGGGGGAACCCACCCTCACTCCTACAATGAGCAGTTCTTC
CDR3 protein: CASSSYRDRIPGGTHPHSYNEQFF

D gene: NA
J gene: TRBJ2-5
clone size: NA
V gene: TRBV5-6
CDR3 DNA: TGTGCCAGCAGCTTGGAAAGAGGGACCCAGTACTTC
CDR3 protein: CASSLERGTQYF

D gene: NA
J gene: TRBJ2-7
clone size: few
V gene: TRBV18
CDR3 DNA: TGTGCCAGCTCACCACTTCTAACTTACTACGAGCAGTACTTC
CDR3 protein: CASSPLLTYYEQYF

D gene: TRBD1
J gene: TRBJ2-7
clone size: NA
V gene: TRBV18
CDR3 DNA: TGTGCCAGCTCCCCAGGGGGCTTATACGAGCAGTACTTC
CDR3 protein: CASSPGGLYEQYF

D gene: NA
J gene: TRBJ1-4
clone size: NA
V gene: TRBV29-1
CDR3 DNA: TGCAGCACCTCAAGACAGATCCATAATGAAAAACTGTTTTTT
CDR3 protein: CSTSRQIHNEKLFF

D gene: NA
J gene: TRBJ2-1
clone size: NA
V gene: TRBV10-2
CDR3 DNA: TGCGCCAGCAGTGAGTTACGGGATGAGCAGTTCTTC
CDR3 protein: CASSELRDEQFF

D gene: TRBD1
J gene: TRBJ2-3
clone size: NA
V gene: TRBV4-3
CDR3 DNA: TGCGCCAGCAGCCAAGCGGGTACGGGACAGAGCACAGATACGCAGTATTTT
CDR3 protein: CASSQAGTGQSTDTQYF

D gene: NA
J gene: TRBJ2-1
clone size: once
V gene: TRBV7-2
CDR3 DNA: TGTGCCAGCAGTGGGAGGCTCTACAATGAGCAGTTCTTC
CDR3 protein: CASSGRLYNEQFF

D gene: NA
J gene: TRBJ2-7
clone size: NA
V gene: TRBV18
CDR3 DNA: TGTGCCAGCTCACCAAAGGCGAATAGTGGATTCGCGGGTTTCCTCTACGAGCAGTACTTC
CDR3 protein: CASSPKANSGFAGFLYEQYF

D gene: NA
J gene: TRBJ1-2
clone size: NA
V gene: TRBV6-1
CDR3 DNA: TGTGCCAGCAGTGAATCGGGGGGTTTGCGGCTTGGCTACACCTTC
CDR3 protein: CASSESGGLRLGYTF

D gene: TRBD1
J gene: TRBJ1-5
clone size: NA
V gene: TRBV6-5
CDR3 DNA: TGTGCCAGCAGTTGGACAGGGGGGAATCAGCCCCAGCATTTT
CDR3 protein: CASSWTGGNQPQHF

D gene: NA
J gene: TRBJ1-4
clone size: NA
V gene: TRBV19
CDR3 DNA: TGTGCCAGTAGTATAAGCGGGGTCTATTCGGAAAAACTGTTTTTT
CDR3 protein: CASSISGVYSEKLFF

D gene: NA
J gene: TRBJ2-2
clone size: NA
V gene: TRBV28
CDR3 DNA: TGTGCCAGCAGTTTAGTACGCCCGGATGGGGGCACCGGGGAGCTGTTTTTT
CDR3 protein: CASSLVRPDGGTGELFF

D gene: TRBD2
J gene: TRBJ2-5
clone size: NA
V gene: TRBV5-1
CDR3 DNA: TGCGCCAGCAGCTTGTTAGCGGGAGAGACCCAGTACTTC
CDR3 protein: CASSLLAGETQYF

D gene: NA
J gene: TRBJ1-2
clone size: NA
V gene: TRBV28
CDR3 DNA: TGTGCCAGCAGTCTCAAATATGGCTACACCTTC
CDR3 protein: CASSLKYGYTF

D gene: NA
J gene: TRBJ2-3
clone size: NA
V gene: TRBV7-3
CDR3 DNA: TGTGCCAGCAGCCCTCGGCCCCGGGGGGCTAGCACAGATACGCAGTATTTT
CDR3 protein: CASSPRPRGASTDTQYF

D gene: NA
J gene: TRBJ1-5
clone size: NA
V gene: TRBV28
CDR3 DNA: TGTGCCAGCAGTTTCCACGGACGGGGCTATAGCAATCAGCCCCAGCATTTT
CDR3 protein: CASSFHGRGYSNQPQHF

D gene: NA
J gene: TRBJ2-5
clone size: NA
V gene: TRBV4-1
CDR3 DNA: TGCGCCAGCAGCCAAGATGGGCAGAACCTCTACGAGAAGTACTTC
CDR3 protein: CASSQDGQNLYEKYF

D gene: NA
J gene: TRBJ2-5
clone size: NA
V gene: TRBV5-1
CDR3 DNA: TGCGCCAGCAGCTTGGGGACCAACCAAGAGACCCAGTACTTC
CDR3 protein: CASSLGTNQETQYF

D gene: NA
J gene: TRBJ2-1
clone size: NA
V gene: TRBV5-5
CDR3 DNA: TGTGCCAGCAGCTTGGGCTTTTCGGGACACGGAGACAATGAGCAGTTCTTC
CDR3 protein: CASSLGFSGHGDNEQFF

D gene: NA
J gene: TRBJ2-7
clone size: NA
V gene: TRBV11-2
CDR3 DNA: TGTGCCAGCAGCTTAGCGGGCGGGTACTTCACCTACGAGCAGTACTTC
CDR3 protein: CASSLAGGYFTYEQYF

D gene: NA
J gene: TRBJ1-5
clone size: NA
V gene: TRBV28
CDR3 DNA: TGTGCCAGCAGAGGCAGTACGAGCAATCAGCCCCAGCATTTT
CDR3 protein: CASRGSTSNQPQHF

D gene: TRBD1
J gene: TRBJ2-3
clone size: NA
V gene: TRBV2
CDR3 DNA: TGTGCCAGTCCTGGGACAGGGAAAAGCACAGATACGCAGTATTTT
CDR3 protein: CASPGTGKSTDTQYF

D gene: TRBD2
J gene: TRBJ2-2
clone size: NA
V gene: TRBV11-2
CDR3 DNA: TGTGCCAGCAGCTACGGGCTAGCGGGATTTTACACCGGGGAGCTGTTTTTT
CDR3 protein: CASSYGLAGFYTGELFF

D gene: NA
J gene: TRBJ1-5
clone size: NA
V gene: TRBV15
CDR3 DNA: TGTGCCACCAGCAGACCCAGCAGTCAGCCCCAGCATTTT
CDR3 protein: CATSRPSSQPQHF

D gene: NA
J gene: TRBJ2-2
clone size: once
V gene: TRBV11-3
CDR3 DNA: TGTGCCAGCAGCTCTGGGGGCAGCAAAGGCAACACCGGGGAGCTGTTTTTT
CDR3 protein: CASSSGGSKGNTGELFF

D gene: NA
J gene: TRBJ2-3
clone size: NA
V gene: TRBV10-1
CDR3 DNA: TGCGCCAGCAGTGAGTCTACAGGGATAGATACGCAGTATTTT
CDR3 protein: CASSESTGIDTQYF

D gene: NA
J gene: TRBJ2-6
clone size: NA
V gene: TRBV5-1
CDR3 DNA: TGCGCCAGTTTACGGGATTCTGGGGCCAACGTCCTGACTTTC
CDR3 protein: CASLRDSGANVLTF

D gene: TRBD1
J gene: TRBJ2-2
clone size: NA
V gene: TRBV7-3
CDR3 DNA: TGTGCCAGCAGCCCGGACAGGGTGGCCACCGGGGAGCTGTTTTTT
CDR3 protein: CASSPDRVATGELFF

D gene: TRBD2
J gene: TRBJ2-1
clone size: NA
V gene: TRBV5-1
CDR3 DNA: TGCGCCAGCAGAACTAGCGGGATTAGCTCCTACAATGAGCAGTTCTTC
CDR3 protein: CASRTSGISSYNEQFF

D gene: TRBD1
J gene: TRBJ2-5
clone size: once
V gene: TRBV18
CDR3 DNA: TGTGCCAGCTCACCAACCCAGTTGGGGACAGGGAGAGAGACCCAGTACTTC
CDR3 protein: CASSPTQLGTGRETQYF

D gene: NA
J gene: TRBJ2-7
clone size: NA
V gene: TRBV6-5
CDR3 DNA: TGTGCCAGCAGACGGGAAGTCCCCGGATACGAGCAGTACTTC
CDR3 protein: CASRREVPGYEQYF